The 13 T cell receptor beta chains listed next were all sequenced from one sample in a study of cytomegalovirus exposure and HLA in healthy donors. Vbeta (60) and Jbeta (13) primers were used in the PCR. Only in-frame clones appear in the TCRdb table, and some are missing; sequencing was by immunoSEQ multiplex PCR. Here the sample table reports tens of thousands of clones. Sequenced input: PBMCs. The source of these receptors is a woman between 40 and 55 years old in good health and CMV-seropositive.

The J gene is TRBJ2-1, the V gene TRBV2; unclear D gene. The ends were cut back, 6 bases at V and 6 bases at J, with 12 bases in the middle. Per germline, CDR1 SNHLY and CDR2 FYNNEI. The CDR3 contains 13 residues. The CDR3 bases are TGTGCCAGCAGAACCGAGATCGGCAATGAGCAGTTCTTC. It codes for CASRTEIGNEQFF.

The chain recombines TRBV30 with TRBJ2-3; D is undetermined. Germline V CDR1 and CDR2: GTSNPN, SVGIG (reference sequence). CDR3 size: 12 residues. Between the trimmed V and J ends, which lost 0 bases and 7 bases, there was a span of 8 bases. The CDR3 region is CAWSVDSYTQYF. In nucleotides, the CDR3 is TGTGCCTGGAGTGTAGACTCCTATACGCAGTATTTT.

V and J are TRBV7-3 and TRBJ2-1; 7 bases agree with TRBD2. Germline CDR1 SGHTA, CDR2 FQGTGA. V was pared by 4 bases and J by 4 bases, with 7 bases of the junction left unmatched. The CDR3 extends over 15 amino acids. CDR3 in DNA: TGTGCCAGCAGCTCTAGCGGAACCCCATACAATGAGCAGTTCTTC. It is translated as CASSSSGTPYNEQFF.

This rearrangement joins TRBV6-5 to TRBJ1-1, with D possibly TRBD1 on 5 matching bases. The germline CDR1 and CDR2 sequences are MNHEY and SVGAGI. The ends were cut back, 0 bases at V and 5 bases at J, with 7 bases in the middle. This CDR3 contains 13 residues. The CDR3: CASSYSRGTEAFF. For the CDR3, the DNA is TGTGCCAGCAGTTACTCGCGGGGGACTGAAGCTTTCTTT.

The chain combines TRBV18 with TRBJ2-7; 8 bases align to TRBD1. CDR1 and CDR2 (germline): KGHSH, LQKENI. Trimming took 8 bases from V and 9 from J; bases not matched to a gene: 24. The CDR3 is 17 residues long. The CDR3 nucleotides read TGTGCCAGCACTTCATCCACGACAGGGGTTGACACGATTTCGCAGTACTTC. Translation: CASTSSTTGVDTISQYF. Combining the CDR3 with reference TRBV18 and TRBJ2-7 gives the whole variable domain NAGVMQNPRHLVRRRGQEARLRCSPMKGHSHVYWYRQLPEEGLKFMVYLQKENIIDESGMPKERFSAEFPKEGPSILRIQQVVRGDSAAYFCASTSSTTGVDTISQYFGPGTRLTVT.

J is TRBJ1-5 and V is TRBV2; 8 bases are a match to TRBD1. The CDR3 covers 14 residues. The V segment lost 6 bases and the J segment 4 bases; nucleotides outside the gene matches: 5. The germline V gene encodes CDR1 SNHLY and CDR2 FYNNEI. In nucleotides, the CDR3 is TGTGCCAGCAGCGGGACAGGAGGAAATCAGCCCCAGCATTTT. It codes for CASSGTGGNQPQHF.

The rearrangement joins TRBV10-1 to TRBJ2-3; 8 bases match TRBD2. CDR1 is WNHNN and CDR2 is SYGVQD in the germline V gene (reference sequence). The CDR3 loop spans 16 amino acids. V lost 0 bases and J lost 4; bases outside the gene matches: 6. The CDR3 reads CASSESLGLESDTQYF. In DNA, the CDR3 is TGCGCCAGCAGTGAGTCTTTGGGACTAGAGTCAGATACGCAGTATTTT.

The rearrangement joins TRBV29-1 to TRBJ2-6, with D possibly being TRBD1 (5 bases). The germline V gene has CDR1 SQVTM and CDR2 ANQGSEA. V was shortened by 6 bases and J by 1 base, with 13 bases between the two germline ends. The CDR3 consists of 15 residues. The CDR3 sequence is CSVDISGSGANVLTF. CDR3 coding DNA: TGCAGCGTGGACATCTCAGGGTCTGGGGCCAACGTCCTGACTTTC.

V and J are TRBV6-5 and TRBJ1-1, with D tentatively TRBD1 (5 bases). In germline, CDR1 is MNHEY, CDR2 SVGAGI. The CDR3 is made up of 14 amino acids. V was pared by 5 bases and J by 6 bases, with 16 bases between. The CDR3 nucleotides are TGTGCCAGCAGTGAACTTAGGGGTTTGGCTGAAGCTTTCTTT. This encodes CASSELRGLAEAFF.

The chain joins TRBV9 to TRBJ2-4; D is undetermined. There are 14 residues in the CDR3. Trimming removed 3 bases from V and 0 bases from J, with 7 bases in between. The germline V gene has CDR1 SGDLS and CDR2 YYNGEE. The CDR3 is CASSATVAKNIQYF. DNA of the CDR3: TGTGCCAGCAGCGCAACGGTAGCCAAAAACATTCAGTACTTC.

The gene calls are TRBV7-8 and TRBJ2-7; D might be TRBD1 (5 bases). The germline V gene encodes CDR1 SGHVS and CDR2 FQNEAQ. This CDR3 contains 13 residues. V lost 8 bases and J 0 bases, leaving 11 bases between the germline ends. In DNA form, the CDR3 reads TGTGCCAGCGCCAGAGACAGCTCCTACGAGCAGTACTTC. It encodes CASARDSSYEQYF. Full variable domain (rest looked up from reference TRBV7-8 and TRBJ2-7): GAGVSQSPRYKVAKRGQDVALRCDPISGHVSLFWYQQALGQGPEFLTYFQNEAQLDKSGLPSDRFFAERPEGSVSTLKIQRTQQEDSAVYLCASARDSSYEQYFGPGTRLTVT.

V and J are TRBV9 and TRBJ1-1; the D gene is possibly TRBD1 (5 bases). Trimming shortened V by 2 bases and J by 2 bases, and 10 bases separated the two germline ends. CDR1 SGDLS and CDR2 YYNGEE come from the germline V gene. The CDR3 totals 14 residues. This CDR3 reads CASSVGQGNTEAFF. Here the CDR3 DNA reads TGTGCCAGCAGCGTGGGTCAGGGAAACACTGAAGCTTTCTTT.

This rearrangement joins TRBV2 to TRBJ2-1, with 9 positions matching TRBD2. V shed 11 bases, J shed 4 bases, and the junction held 9 bases outside the gene matches. The germline gives CDR1 SNHLY, CDR2 FYNNEI. The CDR3 loop spans 14 amino acids. In DNA form, the CDR3 reads TGTGCCGGAAGACTAGCGGTTAAGTACAATGAGCAGTTCTTC. Translated, it gives CAGRLAVKYNEQFF.